A single sample is the source of the 28 T cell receptor beta chains below, sequenced in a study of Ad26.COV2.S vaccination and SARS-CoV-2 variants. Here immunoSEQ multiplex PCR was the method, and the copy in TCRdb shows in-frame clones only, minus some. The data contain some 250,000 clones, more than 75% of them seen just once; the ten biggest clones take up about 10%. Treatment described: 15 to 20 received Ad26.COV2.S at low or high dose, single or two shots; 5 received placebo; per-sample allocation not given. Material that was analyzed had been drawn on day 63 after the first vaccine or placebo injection. The source was peripheral blood, collected in a trial of Ad26.COV2.S vaccine versus placebo. The receptors originated from a person between 18 and 65 years old who received the Ad26.COV2.S COVID-19 vaccine or a placebo.

Regarding this clone: The junction departs from germline at one end; a sequencing error may be responsible. DNA for the CDR3: TGTGCCATCAGGGAGTCGGGACAGGGATCCTACGAGCAGTACTTC. It translates to CAIRESGQGSYEQYF. This chain joins TRBV10-3 and TRBJ2-7, with 9 nucleotides matching TRBD1. CDR3 length: 15 amino acids. CDR1 ENHRY and CDR2 SYGVKD come from the germline V gene.

This clone was picked up one time. The chain carries TRBV19 and TRBJ2-2; maybe TRBD1 (6 bases). The germline V gene encodes CDR1 LNHDA and CDR2 SQIVND (reference sequence). CDR3 length equals 16 residues. V was clipped by 10 bases and J by 4 bases, with 22 bases between them. Here the CDR3 reads CATLRGDTRGTGELFF. In DNA, the CDR3 is TGTGCCACCCTGAGAGGGGATACCAGGGGCACCGGGGAGCTGTTTTTT.

V usage is TRBV3-1 (or the pseudogene TRBV3-2) and J usage is TRBJ1-4, with D possibly matching TRBD1 (5 bases). V shed 5 bases and J shed 5 bases, with 15 bases lying between them. Per germline, CDR1 LGHDT and CDR2 YNNKEL (reference sequence). The CDR3 has 15 amino acids. The CDR3 DNA reads as TGTGCCAGCAGCTCATCTCAGGGCCTGAATGAAAAACTGTTTTTT. Translated, it gives CASSSSQGLNEKLFF.

The rearrangement joins TRBV29-1 to TRBJ2-1, with TRBD2 identical over 11 bases. Trimming took 7 bases from V and 7 from J; bases not matched to a gene: 6. The germline V gene encodes CDR1 SQVTM and CDR2 ANQGSEA. This CDR3 has 13 amino acids. CDR3 sequence reads: CSARPSGRNEQFF. The CDR3 nucleotides are TGCAGCGCAAGGCCTAGCGGGAGGAATGAGCAGTTCTTC.

The chain is built from TRBV24-1 and TRBJ2-7; no reliable D call. Germline CDR1 is KGHDR and CDR2 is SFDVKD. The CDR3 contains 18 residues. The V end lost 5 bases, the J end lost 3 bases, and 25 bases lay between the germline ends. CDR3 DNA: TGTGCCACCAGTGCAACCGGACCAGGAGCCCCTTCCTTCTACGAGCAGTACTTC. This encodes CATSATGPGAPSFYEQYF.

The chain recombines TRBV3-1 (or the pseudogene TRBV3-2) with TRBJ1-3; maybe TRBD1 (6 bases). Trimming removed 4 bases from V and 0 bases from J, with 13 bases in between. The CDR3 is 16 residues long. Germline-derived CDR1 and CDR2 are LGHDT and YNNKEL (reference sequence). Here the CDR3 reads CASSPRGGVSGNTIYF. The CDR3 DNA sequence: TGTGCCAGCAGCCCGAGGGGGGGAGTCTCTGGAAACACCATATATTTT.

The chain links TRBV6-5 to TRBJ2-1; a possible D gene is TRBD1 (8 bases). This CDR3 contains 15 residues. CDR1 and CDR2 from the germline V gene are MNHEY and SVGAGI. Trimming took off 4 bases at V and 4 bases at J, with 14 bases between the two ends. The CDR3 DNA is TGTGCCAGCAGTTCTTACAGGGGGGGGTACAATGAGCAGTTCTTC. The encoded protein is CASSSYRGGYNEQFF.

J is TRBJ1-1 and V is TRBV15; maybe TRBD1 (5 bases). The CDR3 runs to 15 residues. The V end was cut by 0 bases, the J end by 6 bases, with 14 bases between. Germline values: CDR1 LNHNV, CDR2 YYDKDF (reference sequence). The CDR3 nucleotides are TGTGCCACCAGCAGAGAGGCGGGGGGTCTGGCTGAAGCTTTCTTT. The encoded protein is CATSREAGGLAEAFF.

The V call is TRBV11-3, the J call TRBJ2-3; no clear D. The germline V gene has CDR1 SGHNT and CDR2 YENEEA. V gave up 0 bases and J gave up 2 bases, with 24 bases separating them. The CDR3 is 20 residues long. CDR3 sequence (DNA): TGTGCCAGCAGCTTAGAGAGGTACAGCCGGACGGAAGCCTTCACAGATACGCAGTATTTT. Its translation: CASSLERYSRTEAFTDTQYF.

V is TRBV27 and J is TRBJ2-3; TRBD2 matches at 11 bases. Germline-derived CDR1 and CDR2 are MNHEY and SMNVEV (reference sequence). The CDR3 has 16 residues. V lost 5 bases to trimming and J lost 2 bases; unmatched junction nucleotides: 6. The CDR3 reads CASSILAGGITDTQYF. CDR3 DNA: TGTGCCAGCAGTATTCTAGCGGGAGGAATCACAGATACGCAGTATTTT.

The chain joins TRBV4-3 to TRBJ2-1, with D perhaps TRBD2 (6 bases). CDR1 is LGHNA, CDR2 YSLEER, per germline. Deletions cut 1 base from V and 3 bases from J, with 13 bases between. The CDR3 spans 16 residues. As DNA, the CDR3 is TGCGCCAGCAGCCAAGGAGTCGGGAGCTACTACAATGAGCAGTTCTTC. Its translation is CASSQGVGSYYNEQFF.

The J gene is TRBJ2-1, the V gene TRBV7-3, with TRBD2 identical over 11 bases. This CDR3 comprises 17 residues. Germline lookup yields CDR1 SGHTA and CDR2 FQGTGA. J lost 9 bases, V lost 1 base, and 11 bases had no gene match. The CDR3 here is CASSLNGASGRSGEQFF. CDR3 in DNA: TGTGCCAGCAGCTTAAATGGGGCTAGCGGGAGGAGTGGTGAGCAGTTCTTC.

The chain joins TRBV11-3 to TRBJ2-1, with D possibly being TRBD1 (5 bases). The V gene lost 2 bases and the J gene lost 5 bases, with 25 bases spanning the gap. This CDR3 contains 19 residues. Per the germline V gene, CDR1 is SGHNT and CDR2 is YENEEA. Here the CDR3 reads CASSLWGPGLYSSDNEQFF. CDR3 nucleotide sequence: TGTGCCAGCAGCTTATGGGGCCCCGGATTATATTCGTCGGACAATGAGCAGTTCTTC.

This chain joins TRBV5-1 and TRBJ2-7; D is undetermined. Germline-derived CDR1 and CDR2 are SGHRS and YFSETQ. The CDR3 contains 14 residues. Trimming left V 0 bases short and J 6 bases short, with 13 bases between. CDR3 protein: CASSLVGYWGEQYF. CDR3 sequence (DNA): TGCGCCAGCAGCTTGGTCGGGTATTGGGGCGAGCAGTACTTC.

The J gene is TRBJ1-1, the V gene TRBV7-9, with a weak D call TRBD1 (6 bases). CDR1 and CDR2 from the germline V gene are SEHNR and FQNEAQ (reference sequence). The CDR3 runs to 12 residues. The V and J ends lost 8 bases and 4 bases respectively, with 11 bases between them. The CDR3 nucleotides read TGTGCCAGCGGGGGGCGCGGCACTGAAGCTTTCTTT. This translates into CASGGRGTEAFF.

In its sample, this clone was seen once. This chain links TRBV7-3 with TRBJ2-7; 10 bases agree with TRBD1. The germline V gene has CDR1 SGHTA and CDR2 FQGTGA. The V gene end was trimmed by 0 bases and the J gene end by 2 bases; junction bases not matched to a gene: 1. This CDR3 comprises 15 residues. DNA for the CDR3: TGTGCCAGCAGCTTAACCGGGACAGGGGCCTACGAGCAGTACTTC. It is translated as CASSLTGTGAYEQYF.

V and J are TRBV28 and TRBJ2-4; 10 positions match TRBD1. Germline CDR1 reads MDHEN; CDR2 reads SYDVKM. There are 17 residues in the CDR3. V gave up 5 bases and J gave up 0 bases; unmatched junction bases: 7. The CDR3 loop is CASSPQTGGLAKNIQYF. In DNA form, the CDR3 reads TGTGCCAGCAGTCCCCAGACAGGGGGCTTAGCCAAAAACATTCAGTACTTC.

V gene TRBV19 combines with J gene TRBJ1-2; 9 nucleotides align to TRBD1. The CDR3 has 19 residues. Germline CDR1 is LNHDA and CDR2 is SQIVND (reference sequence). V lost 6 bases to trimming and J lost 4 bases; unmatched junction nucleotides: 21. CDR3 sequence: CASSGPERTGAWWGYGYTF. CDR3 coding DNA: TGTGCCAGTAGCGGGCCAGAAAGGACAGGGGCGTGGTGGGGCTATGGCTACACCTTC.

The chain links TRBV19 to TRBJ1-2, with D possibly matching TRBD1 (6 bases). V was trimmed by 5 bases and J by 7 bases, leaving 11 bases between them. CDR3 length: 12 residues. Per germline, CDR1 LNHDA and CDR2 SQIVND (reference sequence). CDR3 in DNA: TGTGCCAGTAGTCTACAGGGAGGTGGCTACACCTTC. It is translated as CASSLQGGGYTF.

The genes are TRBV7-9 and TRBJ2-7; D is unclear. Trimming took off 5 bases at V and 0 bases at J, with 14 bases between the two ends. This CDR3 has 15 residues. Looked up from germline, CDR1 is SEHNR and CDR2 is FQNEAQ (reference sequence). The CDR3 nucleotides are TGTGCCAGCAGCGATTATGCGGTAGGCTCCTACGAGCAGTACTTC. This codes for CASSDYAVGSYEQYF.

This chain uses TRBV5-6 with TRBJ2-1; D may be TRBD1 (6 bases). V shed 4 bases and J shed 14 bases, with 13 bases lying between them. The CDR3 is 11 amino acids. The germline V gene has CDR1 SGHDT and CDR2 YYEEEE. The CDR3 DNA reads TGTGCCAGCAGCCGGGACACCCCAGAGTTCTTC. Encoded protein: CASSRDTPEFF.

The chain carries TRBV7-3 and TRBJ2-1, with unresolved D. V lost 5 bases and J lost 6, with 11 bases in between. CDR3 length: 13 residues. Per the germline V gene, CDR1 is SGHTA and CDR2 is FQGTGA. The CDR3 protein is CASSAFLGNEQFF. For the CDR3, the DNA is TGTGCCAGCAGCGCGTTTTTGGGCAATGAGCAGTTCTTC.

Ten or more counts support this clone. This sequence joins TRBV30 and TRBJ1-2; no clear D. The CDR3 is 11 residues long. Germline V gene lookup returns CDR1 GTSNPN and CDR2 SVGIG (reference sequence). The ends were cut back, 4 bases at V and 7 bases at J, with 10 bases in the middle. DNA for the CDR3: TGTGCCTGGACGAGGGTCGGTGGCTACACCTTC. Translation gives CAWTRVGGYTF.

This clone was seen a handful of times. The chain combines TRBV11-2 with TRBJ1-2; D uncertain. Germline lookup yields CDR1 SGHAT and CDR2 FQNNGV. Trimming cost V 6 bases and J 2 bases, with 28 bases left between them. The CDR3 sequence is 19 residues long. CDR3 loop: CASRKKDGQEASTNYGYTF. The CDR3 coding sequence is TGTGCCAGCAGAAAAAAAGATGGTCAGGAAGCCTCAACGAACTATGGCTACACCTTC.

This chain connects TRBV4-3 to TRBJ2-7, with D possibly being TRBD2 (6 bases). CDR1 LGHNA and CDR2 YSLEER come from the germline V gene. The CDR3 loop spans 17 amino acids. The V end was cut by 1 base, the J end by 5 bases, with 21 bases between. The CDR3 sequence: CASSQVPFGGNENEQYF. CDR3 nucleotides: TGCGCCAGCAGCCAAGTCCCCTTTGGCGGGAACGAGAACGAGCAGTACTTC.

V gene TRBV29-1 combines with J gene TRBJ2-7; unclear D gene. Per the germline V gene, CDR1 is SQVTM and CDR2 is ANQGSEA. Trimming removed 0 bases from V and 5 bases from J, with 5 bases in between. The CDR3 has 11 residues. CDR3 DNA: TGCAGCGTTGAAGACGTTCACGAGCAGTACTTC. It codes for CSVEDVHEQYF.

The chain is built from TRBV28 and TRBJ2-2; the D gene is possibly TRBD1 (5 bases). Germline CDR1 and CDR2: MDHEN and SYDVKM. V shed 7 bases and J shed 0 bases, with 12 bases lying between them. The CDR3 contains 15 residues. The CDR3 nucleotides are TGTGCCAGCACCCGACAGCTTGCGAACACCGGGGAGCTGTTTTTT. It encodes CASTRQLANTGELFF.

The rearrangement links TRBV7-9 to TRBJ2-7; 7 bases fit TRBD1. The CDR3 is made up of 12 amino acids. The V gene end was trimmed by 7 bases and the J gene end by 4 bases; junction bases not matched to a gene: 4. Germline assignment: CDR1 SEHNR and CDR2 FQNEAQ (reference sequence). The CDR3 DNA reads as TGTGCCAGCAAGGGGGCTTCGTACGAGCAGTACTTC. It specifies CASKGASYEQYF. Drawing the rest from reference TRBV7-9 and TRBJ2-7, the complete variable domain is DTGVSQNPRHKITKRGQNVTFRCDPISEHNRLYWYRQTLGQGPEFLTYFQNEAQLEKSRLLSDRFSAERPKGSFSTLEIQRTEQGDSAMYLCASKGASYEQYFGPGTRLTVT.